The entry below gives a single T cell receptor beta chain sequence along with its context. Only one count was recorded for this clonotype. No cognate antigen has been identified for it. No base qualities exist here, and no much larger clone lies one base off it. One read alone is a weak basis. The sample originates from a study of CD8 T cells in Susac syndrome (dated by TCRdb to about 2019). For the study in its entirety: The study used repertoire sequencing to test whether antigen drove CD8+ T cell activation and differentiation in Susac syndrome. What the authors observed across the whole study: The number of individuals in the TCR sequencing and HLA analysis was acknowledged as relatively small.

The CDR3 starts with the cysteine, ends with the phenylalanine, and has 15 residues. The only DNA kept is the CDR3, 45 bases in frame from the first base. The germline V gene encodes CDR1 SGHTA and CDR2 FQGNSA. Cut back by 5 bases and 0 bases, the V and J ends lie 13 bases apart. RNA was extracted with the RNeasy kit and roughly 0.45 to 1 ug was reverse transcribed using random hexamers. The immunoSEQ multiplex PCR assay, which covers 54 Vbeta and 13 Jbeta segments, was used to amplify TCR beta CDR3 regions. PCR amplification bias was corrected using a synthetic template baseline for primer optimization and computational correction. The authors processed their data as follows. Only productive sequences were kept, with reads annotated to V, D and J genes according to IMGT and analyzed in immunoSEQ Analyzer. Clonality was computed as one minus Shannon entropy normalized by log2 of the number of productive unique sequences. For each patient and control, public and private clones were evaluated within the 100 most prevalent clones. A clone was defined as Susac-specific if it was absent from the healthy and MS cohorts, from some 1,100 published viral clones and from other ImmuneACCESS disease sequences. TCRdb cleaned the public reads at Q25 with fastp, built clones with MiXCR and kept in-frame beta chains. Entries are consolidated by CDR3 protein sequence, retaining the most common genes and DNA. These V and J calls derive from TCRdb rather than the authors' analysis. This sample comprises approximately 160,000 distinct CDR3 sequences, 85% to 95% of them detected only once. Of the sample, about 0.088% is held by the ten largest clones.

High-throughput TCR beta sequencing profiled peripheral blood CD8+ and CD4+ T cells from healthy donors, Susac syndrome patients and multiple sclerosis patients. Treatment-naive patients with stable or active relapsing-remitting disease fulfilling revised McDonald criteria were used as multiple sclerosis controls. Bulk CD8+ and CD4+ T cells were purified by magnetic negative isolation, whereas CD8+ TEMRA cells were enriched by FACS. Blood was collected in EDTA tubes and processed within 24 hours, with PBMCs isolated through density gradient centrifugation. PBMCs intended for TCR sequencing were frozen in liquid nitrogen and were later thawed in a 37 degrees C water bath. Purity of sorted or isolated CD4+, CD8+ and CD8+ TEMRA cells was at least 90%.

This clonotype originated in a human donor with multiple sclerosis. The specimen sequenced was CD4+ T cells from PBMCs. The chain was built from TRBV7-2 and TRBJ1-2; TRBD1 is a possible D gene, resting on 5 matching bases. Here the CDR3 is given as CASSTRLGANYGYTF. The DNA is TGTGCCAGCAGCACGCGATTGGGGGCTAACTATGGCTACACCTTC.